This TCR beta chain derives from a study of tumor and adjacent non-tumor tissue in lung cancer. At the level of the study: The cohort had roughly 12 adenocarcinoma, a couple of squamous cell and 1 small cell patients.

Worth noting for this clonotype: At one end the junction does not follow the germline gene, possibly because of a read error.

No cell sorting was done before RNA was extracted from the tissue. A modified ARM-PCR protocol with three rounds of nested PCR amplified TCRbeta. TCRdb passed the multiplex PCR reads through MiXCR, listing each CDR3 protein once. The table records tens of thousands of distinct CDR3 sequences, approximately 77% of them present only once. The sequenced sample consisted of lung tumor tissue. The clonotype was recovered from a woman in her thirties or forties with non-small cell lung cancer.

The chain's CDR3 is CSVEIFVGMHGYTF. The CDR3 nucleotides are TGCAGCGTTGAAATATTTGTCGGTATGCATGGCTACACTTTC. V usage is TRBV29-1 and J usage is TRBJ1-2; D ambiguous. CDR1 and CDR2 (germline): SQVTM, ANQGSEA. The CDR3 consists of 14 residues.